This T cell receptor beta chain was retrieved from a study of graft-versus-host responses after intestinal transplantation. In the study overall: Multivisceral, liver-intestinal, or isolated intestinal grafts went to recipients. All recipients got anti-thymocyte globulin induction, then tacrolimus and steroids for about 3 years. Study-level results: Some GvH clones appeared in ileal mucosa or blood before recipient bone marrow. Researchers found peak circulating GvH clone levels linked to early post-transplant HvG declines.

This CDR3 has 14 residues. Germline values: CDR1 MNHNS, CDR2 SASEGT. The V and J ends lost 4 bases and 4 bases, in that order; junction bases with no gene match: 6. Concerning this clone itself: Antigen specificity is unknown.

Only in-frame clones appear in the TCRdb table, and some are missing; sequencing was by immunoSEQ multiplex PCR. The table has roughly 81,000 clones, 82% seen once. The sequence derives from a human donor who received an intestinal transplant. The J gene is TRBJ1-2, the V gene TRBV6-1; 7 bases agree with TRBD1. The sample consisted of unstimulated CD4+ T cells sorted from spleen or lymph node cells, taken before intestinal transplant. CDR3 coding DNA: TGTGCCAGCAGTGGACAGGGTCCCCCCTATGGCTACACCTTC. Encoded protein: CASSGQGPPYGYTF.